The present TCR beta chain was sequenced within a study of PD-L1 blockade in urothelial cancer. Documented time point: pretreatment peripheral blood. TCR analog templates of synthetic origin were spiked into each PCR. Clones were sequenced by immunoSEQ multiplex PCR, and TCRdb holds only the in-frame ones, with some missing. Among 40,000 to 60,000 clones listed, about 86% were seen once. Source: PBMCs, taken around atezolizumab (anti-PD-L1) treatment. The receptor was isolated from a man in his 70s with urothelial cancer.

The CDR3 DNA follows: TGTGCCAGCAGTGTCCGGACTAGCGGGAGTGGCGGGGAGCTGTTTTTT. It yields the protein CASSVRTSGSGGELFF. J is TRBJ2-2 and V is TRBV2, with 13 bases identical to TRBD2. Germline CDR1 SNHLY, CDR2 FYNNEI. The J segment lost 7 bases and the V segment lost 4 bases, leaving 6 bases of the junction unmatched. The length of the CDR3 is 16 residues. The full variable domain, in which reference TRBV2 and TRBJ2-2 provide the parts outside the CDR3, is EPEVTQTPSHQVTQMGQEVILRCVPISNHLYFYWYRQILGQKVEFLVSFYNNEISEKSEIFDDQFSVERPDGSNFTLKIRSTKLEDSAMYFCASSVRTSGSGGELFFGEGSRLTVL.